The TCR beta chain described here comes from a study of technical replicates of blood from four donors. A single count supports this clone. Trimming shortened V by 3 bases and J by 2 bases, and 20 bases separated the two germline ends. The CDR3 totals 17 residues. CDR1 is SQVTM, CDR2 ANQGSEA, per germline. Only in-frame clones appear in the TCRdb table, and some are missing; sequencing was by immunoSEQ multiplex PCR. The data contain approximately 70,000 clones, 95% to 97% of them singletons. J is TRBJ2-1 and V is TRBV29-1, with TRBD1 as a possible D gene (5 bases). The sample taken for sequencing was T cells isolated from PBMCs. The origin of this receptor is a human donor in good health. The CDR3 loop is CSVERFLKQETYNEQFF. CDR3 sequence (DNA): TGCAGCGTTGAGCGGTTTTTAAAACAGGAAACCTACAATGAGCAGTTCTTC.